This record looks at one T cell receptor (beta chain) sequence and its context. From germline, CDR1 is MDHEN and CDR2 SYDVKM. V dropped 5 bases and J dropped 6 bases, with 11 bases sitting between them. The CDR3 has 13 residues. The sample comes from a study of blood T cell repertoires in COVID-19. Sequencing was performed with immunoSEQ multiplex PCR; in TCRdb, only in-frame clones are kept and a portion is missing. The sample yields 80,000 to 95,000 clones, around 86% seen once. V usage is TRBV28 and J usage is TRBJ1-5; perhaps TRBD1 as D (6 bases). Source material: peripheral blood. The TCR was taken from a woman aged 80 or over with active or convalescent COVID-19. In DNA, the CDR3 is TGTGCCAGCAGTCAGGGGTCAAGTCAGCCCCAGCATTTT. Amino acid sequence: CASSQGSSQPQHF.